Each of the 29 T cell receptor beta chains below was sequenced from the same sample in a study of T cells after yellow fever vaccination. TCRdb independently ran MiXCR on the 5' RACE reads; one entry per CDR3 protein. Among 500,000 to 700,000 distinct CDR3 sequences listed, roughly a fifth were seen once. The sequences come from PBMCs, collected 15 days after the yellow fever booster vaccination. These receptors were obtained from a man aged 25 to 45 who received the YFV17D yellow fever vaccine.

Details on this clonotype: The junction differs from germline at one of its ends, possibly a read error. The CDR3 region has the DNA TGTGCCAGCAGTTTATGGGACTCGACGAGGGGGGACTTC. It is translated as CASSLWDSTRGDF. The chain is built from TRBV28 and TRBJ2-5, with D possibly called TRBD1 or TRBD2 (6 bases each). Germline V CDR1 and CDR2: MDHEN, SYDVKM. This CDR3 has 13 amino acids.

V usage is TRBV7-2 and J usage is TRBJ2-2; possible D gene TRBD2, 5 bases. Germline CDR1 reads SGHTA; CDR2 reads FQGNSA. The CDR3 is 18 residues long. Between the trimmed V and J ends, which lost 0 bases and 4 bases, there was a span of 18 bases. CDR3 nucleotide sequence: TGTGCCAGCAGCTTAGCTGGTGCGGGCCGCGGAGGCACCGGGGAGCTGTTTTTT. It is translated as CASSLAGAGRGGTGELFF. Combining the CDR3 with reference TRBV7-2 and TRBJ2-2 gives the whole variable domain GAGVSQSPSNKVTEKGKDVELRCDPISGHTALYWYRQSLGQGLEFLIYFQGNSAPDKSGLPSDRFSAERTGGSVSTLTIQRTQQEDSAVYLCASSLAGAGRGGTGELFFGEGSRLTVL.

This clonotype was detected a few times. The chain couples TRBV28 to TRBJ2-3; weak D call: TRBD1 (7 bases). CDR1 is MDHEN, CDR2 SYDVKM, per germline. V was pared by 7 bases and J by 5 bases, with 22 bases between. The CDR3 length is 16 residues. The CDR3 DNA is TGTGCCAGCACTCCGGGGGCACAGGGGATGGGAGATACGCAGTATTTT. Protein: CASTPGAQGMGDTQYF.

The chain is built from TRBV28 and TRBJ2-5; D is ambiguous. Trimming left V 2 bases short and J 0 bases short, with 7 bases between. Germline V gene lookup returns CDR1 MDHEN and CDR2 SYDVKM. CDR3 length: 14 residues. This CDR3 is CASSLPGYQETQYF. In nucleotides, the CDR3 is TGTGCCAGCAGTTTACCCGGTTACCAAGAGACCCAGTACTTC.

The rearrangement joins TRBV20-1 to TRBJ1-1, with D uncertain. Germline V gene data show CDR1 as DFQATT and CDR2 as SNEGSKA (reference sequence). The CDR3 contains 14 residues. V dropped 0 bases and J dropped 7 bases, with 15 bases sitting between them. CDR3 DNA: TGCAGTGCTAGAGATTTGCGACGGATCGATGAAGCTTTCTTT. Translation gives CSARDLRRIDEAFF.

This chain joins TRBV20-1 and TRBJ2-7; 9 positions match TRBD2. This CDR3 has 15 amino acids. Germline V gives CDR1 DFQATT, CDR2 SNEGSKA (reference sequence). The junction had 10 bases not matched to a gene; V was cut back by 6 bases and J by 1 base. The CDR3 DNA reads TGCAGTGCCCTCCTCCCGACTAGCGGATCCTACGAGCAGTACTTC. This translates into CSALLPTSGSYEQYF.

A few counts support this clonotype. The V call is TRBV7-8, the J call TRBJ2-2; 10 bases fit TRBD2. The CDR3 totals 18 residues. The junction had 13 bases not matched to a gene; V was cut back by 5 bases and J by 4 bases. Germline CDR1 reads SGHVS; CDR2 reads FQNEAQ. The CDR3 spells CASSPEGLAGVVTGELFF. Here the CDR3 DNA reads TGTGCCAGCAGCCCCGAGGGGCTAGCGGGAGTAGTCACCGGGGAGCTGTTTTTT.

The V gene is TRBV3-1, the J gene TRBJ2-1; the D gene is possibly TRBD2 (5 bases). CDR1 and CDR2 from the germline V gene are LGHDT and YNNKEL (reference sequence). Trimming removed 0 bases at V and 0 bases at J, with 6 bases between. The CDR3 is 15 amino acids. CDR3 in DNA: TGTGCCAGCAGCCAAGATGGGAGCTCCTACAATGAGCAGTTCTTC. Encoded protein: CASSQDGSSYNEQFF.

The genes are TRBV15 and TRBJ2-5; perhaps TRBD1 as D (6 bases). This CDR3 spans 15 amino acids. V was shortened by 0 bases and J by 5 bases, with 13 bases between the two germline ends. Germline V gene lookup returns CDR1 LNHNV and CDR2 YYDKDF (reference sequence). CDR3 loop: CATSRDQGGLETQYF. The CDR3 DNA sequence: TGTGCCACCAGCAGAGATCAAGGGGGTCTTGAGACCCAGTACTTC. Using reference TRBV15 and TRBJ2-5 for the parts outside the CDR3, the full variable domain is DAMVIQNPRYQVTQFGKPVTLSCSQTLNHNVMYWYQQKSSQAPKLLFHYYDKDFNNEADTPDNFQSRRPNTSFCFLDIRSPGLGDTAMYLCATSRDQGGLETQYFGPGTRLLVL.

This clonotype was picked up a small number of times. V gene TRBV7-2 combines with J gene TRBJ2-1, with TRBD2 as a possible D gene (6 bases). The CDR3 has 15 amino acids. Trimming took off 1 base at V and 9 bases at J, with 16 bases between the two ends. Germline CDR1 SGHTA, CDR2 FQGNSA. The CDR3 nucleotides are TGTGCCAGCAGCTTAGGACTAGGGGACCTGGGTGAGCAGTTCTTC. Protein product: CASSLGLGDLGEQFF.

The chain links TRBV11-2 to TRBJ2-7, with TRBD2 matching over 7 bases. The CDR3 loop spans 18 amino acids. V was pared by 3 bases and J by 1 base, with 15 bases of the junction left unmatched. Germline V gives CDR1 SGHAT, CDR2 FQNNGV. The CDR3 coding sequence is TGTGCCAGCAGCTTTGGGTCTAGCGGAACCTATATTTCCTACGAGCAGTACTTC. Encoded protein: CASSFGSSGTYISYEQYF.

This clonotype turned up a few times. This rearrangement joins TRBV5-1 to TRBJ2-3; D might be TRBD2 (6 bases). The CDR3 is 14 residues long. Germline V gene data show CDR1 as SGHRS and CDR2 as YFSETQ. V was pared by 5 bases and J by 2 bases, with 12 bases between. The CDR3 coding sequence is TGCGCCAGCAGGTCCGGGAGCGTCACAGATACGCAGTATTTT. The encoded protein is CASRSGSVTDTQYF.

This clonotype showed up just a few times. The chain couples TRBV12-3 or TRBV12-4 to TRBJ2-3, with 7 bases fitting TRBD2. The CDR3 has 16 amino acids. V lost 5 bases and J lost 4; bases outside the gene matches: 12. CDR3 bases: TGTGCCAGCAGTCTAGGGGCGGGAGCCTTGGCAGATACGCAGTATTTT. Protein: CASSLGAGALADTQYF.

This clonotype was observed a handful of times. The chain carries TRBV7-9 and TRBJ2-5, with 10 positions matching TRBD2. Germline V gives CDR1 SEHNR, CDR2 FQNEAQ (reference sequence). Unmatched junction bases numbered 9, after V lost 3 bases and J lost 5 bases. The length of the CDR3 is 16 residues. The CDR3 spells CASSFGTSDSRETQYF. The CDR3 DNA reads as TGTGCCAGCAGCTTTGGGACTAGCGATTCGAGGGAGACCCAGTACTTC.

For the CDR3, the DNA is TGTGCCAGCAGCTTAGGAGGGAAGGCCGGGGAGCTGTTTTTT. Its protein product is CASSLGGKAGELFF. The V gene is TRBV11-2, the J gene TRBJ2-2; a weak D match, TRBD2 (5 bases). Germline values: CDR1 SGHAT, CDR2 FQNNGV. The CDR3 is 14 residues long. V was cut by 1 base and J by 6 bases, with 9 bases left in between.

This clonotype has a handful of counts. The V and J genes are TRBV29-1 and TRBJ2-1, with D maybe TRBD2 (6 bases). CDR3 length: 14 amino acids. The germline gives CDR1 SQVTM, CDR2 ANQGSEA. V lost 0 bases to trimming and J lost 5 bases, with 11 bases between them. The chain's CDR3 is CSVEDRGLNNEQFF. CDR3 bases: TGCAGCGTTGAAGATCGCGGACTAAACAATGAGCAGTTCTTC.

The rearrangement links TRBV5-1 to TRBJ2-7; D not resolved. Germline CDR1 reads SGHRS; CDR2 reads YFSETQ. The CDR3 is 12 amino acids. V lost 1 base and J 7 bases, leaving 9 bases between the germline ends. In DNA form, the CDR3 reads TGCGCCAGCAGCTTGCCGGGTCCAGAGCAGTACTTC. Translated, it gives CASSLPGPEQYF.

This sequence joins TRBV7-8 and TRBJ2-1, with TRBD2 matching over 8 bases. Germline CDR1 and CDR2: SGHVS and FQNEAQ. The CDR3 spans 17 residues. Germline trimming cut 1 base from V and 0 bases from J; bases unmatched to any gene: 5. CDR3 coding DNA: TGTGCCAGCAGCTTAGAGCGTAGCGGGAACTCCTACAATGAGCAGTTCTTC. Translation: CASSLERSGNSYNEQFF.

This clonotype occurred many times. This sequence joins TRBV27 and TRBJ2-7, with 9 bases fitting TRBD1. Germline V lookup: CDR1 MNHEY, CDR2 SMNVEV (reference sequence). J was trimmed by 4 bases and V by 5 bases; bases with no gene match: 12. This CDR3 is 16 amino acids long. CDR3 in DNA: TGTGCCAGCAGTAAGTTACCGGGACAGGGAGGATACGAGCAGTACTTC. Translation: CASSKLPGQGGYEQYF.

The rearrangement links TRBV29-1 to TRBJ2-7; D ambiguous. The ends were cut back, 7 bases at V and 2 bases at J, with 0 bases in the middle. The germline gives CDR1 SQVTM, CDR2 ANQGSEA. This CDR3 is 8 amino acids long. CDR3 amino acids: CSAYEQYF. As DNA, the CDR3 is TGCAGCGCCTACGAGCAGTACTTC.

Only a few counts were recorded for this clonotype. This sequence joins TRBV12-3 or TRBV12-4 and TRBJ2-1; 10 positions match TRBD2. CDR3 length equals 14 residues. Germline trimming cut 6 bases from V and 3 bases from J; bases unmatched to any gene: 2. The CDR3 bases are TGTGCCAGCAGGGTAGCGGGAGGCTACAATGAGCAGTTCTTC. Translating gives CASRVAGGYNEQFF.

The chain joins TRBV10-2 to TRBJ1-5, with D possibly TRBD1 on 5 matching bases. Germline V gene lookup returns CDR1 WSHSY and CDR2 SAAADI. The germline V and J ends were trimmed by 6 bases and 2 bases, with 8 bases remaining between them. This CDR3 comprises 13 residues. Here the CDR3 DNA reads TGCGCCAGCAGAAGAGGGGGCAATCAGCCCCAGCATTTT. Its protein product is CASRRGGNQPQHF.

The chain is built from TRBV7-2 and TRBJ2-3, with D possibly matching TRBD1 (6 bases). In germline, CDR1 is SGHTA, CDR2 FQGNSA. The CDR3 length is 16 residues. V shed 1 base and J shed 2 bases, with 13 bases lying between them. The CDR3 bases are TGTGCCAGCAGCTTAGTGCAGGGGTCGCCCACAGATACGCAGTATTTT. Translation gives CASSLVQGSPTDTQYF.

In this sample, this clonotype turned up a few times. The V call is TRBV12-3 or TRBV12-4, the J call TRBJ2-3; D possibly corresponds to TRBD2 (5 bases). V was trimmed by 7 bases and J by 6 bases, leaving 11 bases between them. The length of the CDR3 is 12 residues. This CDR3 is CASNVGVDTQYF. CDR3 nucleotides: TGTGCCAGCAACGTCGGGGTGGATACGCAGTATTTT.

This clonotype was seen more than once but under ten times. V usage is TRBV20-1 and J usage is TRBJ2-3; D is undetermined. Trimming cost V 6 bases and J 0 bases, with 13 bases left between them. Germline V gives CDR1 DFQATT, CDR2 SNEGSKA (reference sequence). The CDR3 has 14 amino acids. Here the CDR3 reads CSAPPPWSTDTQYF. The CDR3 DNA is TGCAGTGCGCCGCCGCCATGGAGCACAGATACGCAGTATTTT.

The J gene is TRBJ2-5, the V gene TRBV4-1; maybe TRBD1 (7 bases). From germline, CDR1 is MGHRA and CDR2 YSYEKL. The CDR3 sequence is 17 residues long. V was trimmed by 1 base and J by 4 bases, leaving 19 bases between them. The CDR3 bases are TGCGCCAGCAGCCAAGGAGGGAGGCAGGGGGGACGAGAGACCCAGTACTTC. Its protein is CASSQGGRQGGRETQYF.

This chain links TRBV11-1 with TRBJ2-7; 9 bases fit TRBD2. CDR1 SGHAT and CDR2 FQDESV come from the germline V gene (reference sequence). The V gene end was trimmed by 6 bases and the J gene end by 3 bases; junction bases not matched to a gene: 6. This CDR3 is built from 14 residues. This CDR3 reads CASSRTSASYEQYF. For the CDR3, the DNA is TGTGCCAGCAGTCGGACTAGCGCGAGCTACGAGCAGTACTTC.

V gene TRBV20-1 combines with J gene TRBJ2-5, with 8 bases identical to TRBD1. The junction had 6 bases not matched to a gene; V was cut back by 5 bases and J by 4 bases. The V gene's germline CDR1 is DFQATT and CDR2 SNEGSKA (reference sequence). There are 13 residues in the CDR3. The CDR3 nucleotides are TGCAGTGCTCCGGACAGGGCCATAGAGACCCAGTACTTC. Translation gives CSAPDRAIETQYF.

The table lists this clonotype with a few counts. The chain couples TRBV15 to TRBJ2-3; possibly TRBD2 for D (5 bases). Per germline, CDR1 LNHNV and CDR2 YYDKDF (reference sequence). The CDR3 has 14 residues. The V and J ends lost 1 base and 4 bases respectively, with 9 bases between them. The DNA for the CDR3 is TGTGCCACCAGCAGAGTGGGAGACGCAGATACGCAGTATTTT. It specifies CATSRVGDADTQYF.